This TCR beta chain derives from a study of T-cell memory formation after mild COVID-19. Study-wide findings and caveats: Proof of SARS-CoV-2 specificity was absent for the second-wave clones that crested on day 37.

TCRdb recomputed calls from the 5' RACE reads with MiXCR, one row per CDR3 protein. The table has around 300,000 distinct CDR3 sequences, roughly an eighth seen once; the top ten hold about a fifth. Unmatched junction bases numbered 3, after V lost 3 bases and J lost 0 bases. The CDR3 covers 14 residues. Germline CDR1 and CDR2: DFQATT and SNEGSKA (reference sequence). As for this clonotype: The antigen remains undetermined.

The chain is built from TRBV20-1 and TRBJ2-7; 9 bases match TRBD1. The sequenced sample consisted of PBMCs or a T cell subset sorted from them (not recorded which). This TCR came from a man between 18 and 29 years old who had mild COVID-19 (a few samples of this study predate the infection). Cell type and time point are not known. The CDR3 DNA sequence: TGCAGTGCTAGGGGGACAGGGTTCTCCTACGAGCAGTACTTC. Its translation is CSARGTGFSYEQYF.